The text below deals with one TCR beta chain. The target of this receptor is not known. Base qualities are not recorded, but no much larger clone differs from it by a single base. The sample belongs to a study of identical twins (dated by TCRdb to 2016 to 2017). Background for the entire study: TCR alpha and beta repertoires from monozygotic twins, unrelated adults of various ages and cord blood were deep-sequenced to test whether fetal clonotypes persist. To rule out contamination, replicate twin experiments were performed at different times with different library preparation protocols. On the study overall, not on this receptor specifically: Compared with coincidental sharing between unrelated individuals, an excess of low generation-probability sequences was observed among out-of-frame TCR alpha sequences shared between twins. Fewer insertions were carried by abundant cord blood beta clonotypes, a similar but weaker trend appeared in young adult naive repertoires, and no such trend appeared in memory repertoires. Invariant T cells such as MAIT and iNKT could partly confound zero-insertion analyses, though diverse VJ usage argued against this for most clonotypes. A weaker excess of twin sharing was found in beta out-of-frame sequences because the signal-to-noise ratio was lowered by fewer shared sequences. Out-of-frame TCR alpha sharing in monozygotic twins was systematically underestimated by recombination models, whereas sharing between unrelated individuals was in agreement with the recombination models. Conclusions relied on cross-sectional statistical analysis, since the same donors could not be followed over many years.

Library generation was performed with 5' RACE. The data were produced on an Illumina HiSeq 2000. A universal primer binding site was added through template switching, and the final cDNA carried a unique molecular identifier so that TCR cDNA molecules could be counted accurately. Specific primers in the conserved constant-segment region were used to synthesize first-strand cDNA for the TCR alpha and beta chains. To control for contamination, every cDNA library carried two barcodes: a SMART-Mk sample barcode plus Illumina barcodes. TruSeq adapter sequences and Illumina sample barcodes were added in two successive PCR steps. The Illumina HiSeq platform was used with custom primers to sequence TCR alpha and beta cDNA libraries. The paper's data handling went like this. Unique molecular identifiers were extracted from raw reads with MiGEC, and CDR3 positions were determined with MiXCR. Recombination models were inferred per individual with the repgenHMM and IGoR tools using an EM algorithm. The tcR package in R was used for shared clonotype analysis, with sharing normalized by the product of cloneset sizes. To study raw recombination free of thymic and clonal selection effects, out-of-frame nonproductive sequences were analyzed. TCRdb applied fastp at Q25 and MiXCR to the public reads, then kept only in-frame beta chains. Rows merge per CDR3 protein into single entries with the most common DNA and genes. The V and J calls here are based on TCRdb, not the publication. The table for this sample lists hundreds of thousands of distinct CDR3 sequences; about 20% of them were counted only once. The leading ten clones occupy roughly 14% of the sample.

Trimming accounts for 1 base at V and 3 bases at J, while the number of junction bases matched to no gene is 3. The CDR3 contains 14 residues, cysteine and phenylalanine counted. Here the CDR3 DNA is all that survives: 42 bases in frame from base 1. CDR1 and CDR2, per the germline V gene, are KGHSH and LQKENI. All donors were healthy Caucasians. Three pairs of female monozygotic twins, all aged roughly 18 to 29 years, were included in the twin cohort. The RNA used for TCR libraries was isolated from peripheral blood mononuclear cells. These data are also associated with another study on T cells expressing NK-cell markers. As the second publication notes: TCR beta-chain repertoires were profiled in sorted CD3+CD56+NKG2C+, CD3+CD56+NKG2C- and CD3+CD56-NKG2C+ T-cell subsets from several donors. Among the eight sequenced donors, seven were HCMV-seropositive and one was HCMV-seronegative. In several experiments an anti-gammadeltaTCR antibody was added to restrict sorting to alphabetaTCR-expressing T cells. In more than five donors, the dominant CD3+CD56+NKG2C+ clonotypes were found to rank among the top 10 CD8+ clonotypes and to make up about 1.0-7.0% of CD8+ T cells. Those dominant clonotypes were again the most abundant among CD3+CD56-NKG2C+ cells in a few donors, at roughly 25-60.1%. Whether the expanded NKG2C-expressing T cell clones were specific for HCMV antigens was left unclear. The study sequenced eight donors, all healthy volunteers chosen at random: three men and five women. HCMV serostatus was determined by detecting HCMV-specific IgG in serum with a commercial ELISA kit. Bulk peripheral blood T-cell repertoires were additionally sequenced from unsorted PBMC for roughly six donors. MIGEC was used to demultiplex reads and group the reads by UMI, and MiTCR was used to assemble and quantify clonotypes. Only TCR cDNA sequences supported by at least two reads were kept to exclude erroneous sequences. The tcR package was used for downstream repertoire analysis, and clonotypes were matched across fractions by CDR3 nucleotide sequence plus V segment. Antigen specificity was annotated against VDJdb with VDJmatch, allowing one amino acid substitution in CDR3.

The TCR comes from a woman between 18 and 29 years old in good health. Input material: PBMCs. The chain employs TRBV18 and TRBJ2-7, with 7 bases in between that match TRBD1. The CDR3 protein sequence reads: CASSPQGADYEQYF. The sequenced DNA: TGTGCCAGCTCACCACAGGGGGCGGACTACGAGCAGTACTTC.